This TCR beta chain came from a study of blood T cell repertoires in COVID-19. Study-wide background: The United States, Italy and Spain were the sources of the acute and convalescent COVID-19 samples. From T cells, B-cell-depleted T cells, or PBMCs came the material, which was cDNA or gDNA.

This clone was detected only a few times. The V end was cut by 2 bases, the J end by 5 bases, with 14 bases between. This CDR3 comprises 15 residues. Germline V lookup: CDR1 WNHNN, CDR2 SYGVQD (reference sequence). In the study's own analysis: How many nucleated cells were present was estimated from reference gene primer amplification. The protocol was immunoSEQ multiplex PCR, while the TCRdb copy is restricted to in-frame clones and leaves out a portion. V, J and clone size derive from that table, while D and trimming were established from the DNA sequence. This sample has around 140,000 clones, with around 88% found just once.

This clonotype originated in a man over 45 with acute or convalescent COVID-19. V is TRBV10-1 and J is TRBJ2-3; possible D gene TRBD1, 5 bases. Sequencing used peripheral blood. As DNA, the CDR3 is TGCGCCAGCAGTGAGCGTAGGGGTGCTGGAGATACGCAGTATTTT. It translates to CASSERRGAGDTQYF.